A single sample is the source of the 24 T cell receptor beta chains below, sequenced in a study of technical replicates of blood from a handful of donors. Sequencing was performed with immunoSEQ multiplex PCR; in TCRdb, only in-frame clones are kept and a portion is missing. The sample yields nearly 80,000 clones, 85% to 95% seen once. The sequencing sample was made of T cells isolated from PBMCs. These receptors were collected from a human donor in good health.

CDR3 loop: CASGLDYRQGVAYSNQPQHF. The CDR3 DNA reads as TGTGCTAGTGGTTTGGATTATCGGCAGGGGGTCGCTTATAGCAATCAGCCCCAGCATTTT. The V and J genes are TRBV12-5 and TRBJ1-5; 7 bases are a match to TRBD1. The CDR3 sequence is 20 residues long. Germline CDR1 and CDR2: LGHNT and FRNRAP. With 1 base clipped from V and 0 bases from J, the junction kept 15 bases outside the gene matches.

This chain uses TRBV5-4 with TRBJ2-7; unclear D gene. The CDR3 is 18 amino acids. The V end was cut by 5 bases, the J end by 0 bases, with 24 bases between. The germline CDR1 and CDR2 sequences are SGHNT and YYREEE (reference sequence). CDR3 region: CASSSISLQEQPSYEQYF. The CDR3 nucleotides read TGTGCCAGCAGTTCGATCAGCCTTCAGGAACAACCCTCCTACGAGCAGTACTTC.

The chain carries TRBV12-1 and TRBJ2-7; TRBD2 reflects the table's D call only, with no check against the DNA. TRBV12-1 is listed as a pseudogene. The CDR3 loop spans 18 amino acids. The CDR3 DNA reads TGTGCCAGCAGCTTACTCTTCCTCAGCAAAGCGGAGTCCTACGAGCAGTACTTC. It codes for CASSLLFLSKAESYEQYF.

DNA for the CDR3: TGTGCCAGTAGTATCCAGGGGGCGTTGGGTGGCTACACCTTC. Its protein is CASSIQGALGGYTF. The V gene is TRBV19, the J gene TRBJ1-2; 8 bases map to TRBD1. CDR3 size: 14 residues. V shed 3 bases and J 7 bases; nucleotides not matched to a gene: 7. Looked up from germline, CDR1 is LNHDA and CDR2 is SQIVND (reference sequence).

The CDR3 loop is CASSQTGTSGESEYF. Here the CDR3 DNA reads TGTGCCAGCTCACAGACCGGGACTAGCGGAGAGTCGGAGTACTTC. The V and J genes are TRBV18 and TRBJ2-7; TRBD2 aligns across 11 bases. The CDR3 spans 15 residues. Germline trimming cut 4 bases from V and 11 bases from J; bases unmatched to any gene: 13. Per the germline V gene, CDR1 is KGHSH and CDR2 is LQKENI.

The CDR3 coding sequence is TGTGCCAGCAGATACGACATAGCGACGGGGGGAAACACCATATATTTT. Its translation is CASRYDIATGGNTIYF. The V gene is TRBV6-4, the J gene TRBJ1-3, with D unresolved. The ends were cut back, 6 bases at V and 4 bases at J, with 19 bases in the middle. The CDR3 runs 16 residues. Germline CDR1 reads MRHNA; CDR2 reads SNTAGT.

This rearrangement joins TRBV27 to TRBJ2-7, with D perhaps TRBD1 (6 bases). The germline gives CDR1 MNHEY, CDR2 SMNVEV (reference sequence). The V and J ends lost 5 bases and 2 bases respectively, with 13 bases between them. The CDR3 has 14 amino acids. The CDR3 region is CASSRGQITYEQYF. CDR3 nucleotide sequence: TGTGCCAGCAGTCGAGGACAGATCACCTACGAGCAGTACTTC.

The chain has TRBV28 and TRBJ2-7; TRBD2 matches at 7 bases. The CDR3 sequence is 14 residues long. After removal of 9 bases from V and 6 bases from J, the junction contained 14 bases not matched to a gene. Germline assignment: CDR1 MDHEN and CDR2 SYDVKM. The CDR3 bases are TGTGCCAGTTGGGGAGGGGAGGGCCCCGCCGAGCAGTACTTC. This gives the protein CASWGGEGPAEQYF.

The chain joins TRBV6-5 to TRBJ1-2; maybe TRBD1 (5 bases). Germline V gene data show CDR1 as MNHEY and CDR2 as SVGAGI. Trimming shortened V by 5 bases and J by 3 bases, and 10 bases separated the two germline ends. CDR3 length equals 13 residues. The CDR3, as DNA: TGTGCCAGCAGTAATCTACAGGACTATGGCTACACCTTC. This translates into CASSNLQDYGYTF.

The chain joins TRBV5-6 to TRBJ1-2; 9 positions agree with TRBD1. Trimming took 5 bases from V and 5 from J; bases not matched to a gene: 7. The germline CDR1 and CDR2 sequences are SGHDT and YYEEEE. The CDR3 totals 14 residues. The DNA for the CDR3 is TGTGCCAGCAGACTTGCCGGGACAGGGTATGGCTACACCTTC. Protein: CASRLAGTGYGYTF.

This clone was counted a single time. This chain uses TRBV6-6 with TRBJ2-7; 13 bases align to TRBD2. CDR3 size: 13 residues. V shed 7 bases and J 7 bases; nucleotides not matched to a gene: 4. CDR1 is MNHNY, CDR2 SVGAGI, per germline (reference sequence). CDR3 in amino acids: CASTGTSGTEQYF. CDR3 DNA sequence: TGTGCCAGCACTGGGACTAGCGGGACTGAGCAGTACTTC.

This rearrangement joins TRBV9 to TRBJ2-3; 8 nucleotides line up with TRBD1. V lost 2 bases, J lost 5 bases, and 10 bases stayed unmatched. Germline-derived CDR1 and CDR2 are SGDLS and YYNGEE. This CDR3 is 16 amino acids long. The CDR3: CASSVLQGVRIDTQYF. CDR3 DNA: TGTGCCAGCAGCGTCCTACAGGGGGTAAGGATAGATACGCAGTATTTT.

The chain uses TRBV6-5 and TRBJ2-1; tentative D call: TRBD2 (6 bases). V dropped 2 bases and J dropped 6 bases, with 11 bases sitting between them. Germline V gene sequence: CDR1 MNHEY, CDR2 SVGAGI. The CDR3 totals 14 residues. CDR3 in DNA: TGTGCCAGCAGTTACGGTAGTAGCGGCAATGAGCAGTTCTTC. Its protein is CASSYGSSGNEQFF.

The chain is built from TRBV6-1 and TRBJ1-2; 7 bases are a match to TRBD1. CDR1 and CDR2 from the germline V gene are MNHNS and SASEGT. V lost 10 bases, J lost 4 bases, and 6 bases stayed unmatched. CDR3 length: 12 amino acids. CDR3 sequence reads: CATRDRRYGYTF. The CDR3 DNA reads TGTGCCACCCGGGACAGACGCTATGGCTACACCTTC.

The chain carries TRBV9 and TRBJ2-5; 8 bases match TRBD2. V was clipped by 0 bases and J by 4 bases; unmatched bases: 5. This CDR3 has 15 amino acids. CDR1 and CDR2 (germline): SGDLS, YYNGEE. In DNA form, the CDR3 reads TGTGCCAGCAGCGTAGGGACGGGACTAGGAGAGACCCAGTACTTC. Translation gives CASSVGTGLGETQYF.

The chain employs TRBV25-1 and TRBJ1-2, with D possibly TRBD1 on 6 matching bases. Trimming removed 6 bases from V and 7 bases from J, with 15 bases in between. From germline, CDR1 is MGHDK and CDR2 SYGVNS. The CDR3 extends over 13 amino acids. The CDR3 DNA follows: TGTGCCAGCAGCCAACAGGGTTCTCTTGGCTACACCTTC. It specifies CASSQQGSLGYTF.

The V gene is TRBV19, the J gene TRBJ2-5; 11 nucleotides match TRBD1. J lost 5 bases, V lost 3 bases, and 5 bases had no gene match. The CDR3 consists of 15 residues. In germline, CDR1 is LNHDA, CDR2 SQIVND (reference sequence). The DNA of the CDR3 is TGTGCCAGTAGTATCCTCGGGACAGGGGGGGAGACCCAGTACTTC. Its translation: CASSILGTGGETQYF.

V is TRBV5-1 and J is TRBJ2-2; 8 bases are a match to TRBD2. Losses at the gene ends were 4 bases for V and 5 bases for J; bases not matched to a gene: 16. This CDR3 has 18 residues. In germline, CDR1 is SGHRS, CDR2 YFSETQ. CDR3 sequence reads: CASSKRAGEGSRTGELFF. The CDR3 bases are TGCGCCAGCAGCAAAAGAGCGGGAGAGGGTTCAAGAACCGGGGAGCTGTTTTTT. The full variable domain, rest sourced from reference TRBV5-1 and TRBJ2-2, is KAGVTQTPRYLIKTRGQQVTLSCSPISGHRSVSWYQQTPGQGLQFLFEYFSETQRNKGNFPGRFSGRQFSNSRSEMNVSTLELGDSALYLCASSKRAGEGSRTGELFFGEGSRLTVL.

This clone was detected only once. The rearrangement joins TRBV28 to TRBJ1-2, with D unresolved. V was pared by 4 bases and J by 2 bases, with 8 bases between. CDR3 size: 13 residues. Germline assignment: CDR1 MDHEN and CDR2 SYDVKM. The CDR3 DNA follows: TGTGCCAGCAGTTCACAGACCAACTATGGCTACACCTTC. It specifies CASSSQTNYGYTF.

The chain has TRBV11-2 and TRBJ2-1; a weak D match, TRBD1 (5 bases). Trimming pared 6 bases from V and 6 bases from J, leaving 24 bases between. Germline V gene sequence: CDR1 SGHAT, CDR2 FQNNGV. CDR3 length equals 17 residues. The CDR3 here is CASRPLSSRESSNEQFF. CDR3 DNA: TGTGCCAGCAGACCTTTATCCTCCAGGGAATCCAGCAATGAGCAGTTCTTC.

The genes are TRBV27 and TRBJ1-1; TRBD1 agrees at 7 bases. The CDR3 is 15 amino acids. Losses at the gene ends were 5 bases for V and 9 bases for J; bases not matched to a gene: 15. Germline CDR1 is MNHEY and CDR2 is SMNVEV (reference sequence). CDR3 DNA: TGTGCCAGCAGTAGGGATGAGCGGTACAGGGGCAAAGCTTTCTTT. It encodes CASSRDERYRGKAFF.

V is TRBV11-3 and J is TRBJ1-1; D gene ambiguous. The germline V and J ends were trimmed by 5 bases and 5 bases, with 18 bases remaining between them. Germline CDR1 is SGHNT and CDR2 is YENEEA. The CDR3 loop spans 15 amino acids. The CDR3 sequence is CASSLSSMSETEAFF. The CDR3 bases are TGTGCCAGCAGCCTCTCTAGTATGAGCGAAACTGAAGCTTTCTTT.

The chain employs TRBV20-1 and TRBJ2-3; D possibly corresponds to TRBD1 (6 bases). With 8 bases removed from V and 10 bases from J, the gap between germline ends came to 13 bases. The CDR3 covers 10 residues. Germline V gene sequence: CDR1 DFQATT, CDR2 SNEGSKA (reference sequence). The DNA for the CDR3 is TGCAGTCCCGGCGCAGGGGCGCAGTATTTT. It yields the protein CSPGAGAQYF.

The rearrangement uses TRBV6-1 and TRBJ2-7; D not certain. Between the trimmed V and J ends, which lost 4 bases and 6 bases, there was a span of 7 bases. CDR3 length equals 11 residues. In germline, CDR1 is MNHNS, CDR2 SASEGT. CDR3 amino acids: CASSAYGEQYF. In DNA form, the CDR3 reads TGTGCCAGCAGTGCGTACGGCGAGCAGTACTTC.